Many counts were recorded for the clone carrying this T cell receptor (beta chain). Its matching antigen is unknown. The source of the sample is a study of human T cells and chemical hapten exposure. Study overall: How much TCR each sample yielded varied, mostly because pooled library volumes differed slightly.

The germline gives CDR1 LGHDT, CDR2 YNNKEL (reference sequence). Unmatched junction bases numbered 10, after V lost 4 bases and J lost 12 bases. The CDR3 is made up of 14 amino acids. The study's library attached unique molecular identifiers to single cDNA molecules. TCRdb used MiXCR to reprocess the 5' RACE reads, holding one entry per CDR3 protein. The sample includes approximately 150,000 distinct CDR3 sequences, 4.1% seen only once; the top ten take over 1.1%. The study extracted total RNA from unfractionated whole blood. Findings and caveats of the study: TCRs exceeding 1 in 1000 frequency stayed unchanged with DPC sensitization.

The sequence came from a female donor in good health. The chain uses TRBV3-1 and TRBJ2-2, with TRBD2 identical over 8 bases. CDR3 nucleotides: TGTGCCAGCAGCCCCACGGGGGGGACCAGGCAGCTGTTTTTT. It specifies CASSPTGGTRQLFF. Filled out from reference TRBV3-1 and TRBJ2-2, the complete variable domain reads DTAVSQTPKYLVTQMGNDKSIKCEQNLGHDTMYWYKQDSKKFLKIMFSYNNKELIINETVPNRFSPKSPDKAHLNLHINSLELGDSAVYFCASSPTGGTRQLFFGEGSRLTVL.